This T cell receptor (beta chain) was captured in a study of cytomegalovirus exposure and HLA in healthy donors. Study-wide context: Previous work identified roughly 110 million unique TCR beta sequences from around 200 million T cells. Findings and limits, study-wide: The study recorded about 160 TCR beta chains that were cytomegalovirus-associated. Further analysis was carried out later, and it showed several of the most significant clusters appearing linked to common viral pathogens.

Comment on this clone: Its antigen is not known.

The PCR had 60 Vbeta and 13 Jbeta primers. Data came from immunoSEQ multiplex PCR; TCRdb stores just in-frame clones and leaves some out. This table has 150,000 to 200,000 clones, 76% appearing once. V was clipped by 5 bases and J by 6 bases; unmatched bases: 9. This CDR3 region has 16 residues. CDR1 PRHDT and CDR2 FYEKMQ come from the germline V gene (reference sequence). The sequenced sample was PBMCs. This TCR derives from a man aged 18 to 29 in good health and CMV-seronegative. The chain joins TRBV13 to TRBJ2-3; 12 nucleotides agree with TRBD2. The CDR3 region has the DNA TGTGCCAGCAGCCCCCCTAGCGGGGGGGTTGCCGATACGCAGTATTTT. This codes for CASSPPSGGVADTQYF.